The present T cell receptor beta chain was sequenced within a study of T cells in Graves' hyperthyroidism and ophthalmopathy. TCR beta CDR3 sequences were amplified from RNA transcripts. Initially, a first-round RT-PCR of the TCR CDR3 employed the HTBI primer set. TCRdb re-called the multiplex PCR reads with MiXCR, one entry per CDR3 protein. The sample holds some 420,000 distinct CDR3 sequences, roughly an eighth seen once. Study-level points and caveats: The model identified upcoming ophthalmopathy a median around 7.1 months ahead of onset. Ophthalmopathy stood apart from stable hyperthyroidism in a 13 V-J model.

No ophthalmopathy progression within 18 months constituted stable Graves' hyperthyroidism. Using roughly 9.4 ml of fresh peripheral blood, PBMCs were prepared. Germline V gene sequence: CDR1 GTSNPN, CDR2 SVGIG (reference sequence). This CDR3 spans 15 amino acids. V was pared by 2 bases and J by 3 bases, with 5 bases of the junction left unmatched. Comment on this clonotype: Antigen: not known.

The TCR sequence derives from a woman between 18 and 29 years old with Graves' hyperthyroidism. The chain combines TRBV30 with TRBJ2-5; 11 bases align to TRBD2. The sequencing sample was made of blood. Written as DNA, the CDR3 is TGTGCCTGGAGTCCGGGACTAGCGGTGAAAGAGACCCAGTACTTC. Protein: CAWSPGLAVKETQYF.